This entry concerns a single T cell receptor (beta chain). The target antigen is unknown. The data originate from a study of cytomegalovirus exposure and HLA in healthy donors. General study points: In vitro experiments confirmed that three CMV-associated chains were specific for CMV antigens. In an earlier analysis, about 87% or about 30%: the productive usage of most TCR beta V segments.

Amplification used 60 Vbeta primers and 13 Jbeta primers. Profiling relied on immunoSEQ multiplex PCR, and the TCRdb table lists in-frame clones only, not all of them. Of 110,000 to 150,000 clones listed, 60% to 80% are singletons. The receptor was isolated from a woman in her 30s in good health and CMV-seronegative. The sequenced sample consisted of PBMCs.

CDR3 in amino acids: CASSLGQGGTGELFF. The CDR3 DNA reads TGTGCCAGCAGCTTAGGCCAGGGGGGCACCGGGGAGCTGTTTTTT. The chain carries TRBV7-2 and TRBJ2-2, with a weak D call TRBD1 (7 bases). V lost 1 base, J lost 4 bases, and 10 bases lay in between. Germline V gene lookup returns CDR1 SGHTA and CDR2 FQGNSA. This CDR3 is built from 15 residues.